This T cell receptor (beta chain) was sequenced for a study of early T cells in non-severe SARS-CoV-2 infection. TCRdb processed the 5' RACE reads anew with MiXCR; each CDR3 protein has one entry. Here the sample spans about 77,000 distinct CDR3 sequences, over 9% being singletons. In this sample, this clonotype turned up a few times. The germline V gene encodes CDR1 DFQATT and CDR2 SNEGSKA (reference sequence). Trimming at V came to 5 bases and at J to 2 bases, leaving 6 bases not matched to a gene. The CDR3 spans 13 residues. This receptor was taken from an adult who was a healthcare worker with PCR-confirmed SARS-CoV-2 infection or an uninfected control (not recorded which). Sequencing used whole blood. This chain uses TRBV20-1 with TRBJ2-7, with 7 bases lining up with TRBD1. This CDR3 is CSALRGTAYEQYF. The CDR3 bases are TGCAGTGCTCTTCGAGGGACAGCCTACGAGCAGTACTTC.